Below are 27 T cell receptor beta chains sequenced from a single sample in a study of radiotherapy plus CTLA-4 blockade in lung cancer. The repertoire was sequenced with immunoSEQ multiplex PCR; TCRdb's copy has only in-frame clones and lacks some. The sample includes about 80,000 clones, around 85% seen only once; the top ten take about 2%. The starting material was peripheral blood, obtained from a patient treated with radiotherapy plus ipilimumab. These receptors were taken from a human donor with non-small cell lung cancer who had a partial response to radiotherapy plus ipilimumab.

This clone occurred once. The rearrangement joins TRBV18 to TRBJ1-2; TRBD1 matches at 9 bases. J lost 6 bases, V lost 4 bases, and 9 bases had no gene match. The length of the CDR3 is 15 residues. Germline CDR1 and CDR2: KGHSH and LQKENI. The CDR3 region is CASSRKDRTGDGYTF. The CDR3, as DNA: TGTGCCAGCTCACGAAAAGACCGGACAGGGGATGGCTACACCTTC.

This clone was seen a single time. The chain is built from TRBV7-2 and TRBJ2-3, with 10 positions matching TRBD2. V trimming: 2 bases; J trimming: 3 bases; junction bases outside the gene matches: 2. CDR1 SGHTA and CDR2 FQGNSA come from the germline V gene. The CDR3 sequence is 15 residues long. Here the CDR3 reads CASSLKLAGTDTQYF. The CDR3 region has the DNA TGTGCCAGCAGCTTAAAACTAGCGGGGACAGATACGCAGTATTTT.

The V and J genes are TRBV28 and TRBJ2-5, with D possibly being TRBD2 (5 bases). Per germline, CDR1 MDHEN and CDR2 SYDVKM. The V end lost 2 bases, the J end lost 2 bases, and 9 bases lay between the germline ends. This CDR3 contains 14 residues. In DNA form, the CDR3 reads TGTGCCAGCAGTTTACGGAGAGGGCAAGAGACCCAGTACTTC. Amino acid sequence: CASSLRRGQETQYF.

The chain has TRBV7-2 and TRBJ2-2, with a tentative D call TRBD2 (5 bases). The germline V gene has CDR1 SGHTA and CDR2 FQGNSA. This CDR3 comprises 17 residues. The V end was cut by 5 bases, the J end by 6 bases, with 22 bases between. This CDR3 reads CASSRPRDHILPGELFF. CDR3 bases: TGTGCCAGCAGCCGCCCCCGGGATCACATCTTGCCCGGGGAGCTGTTTTTT.

The rearrangement joins TRBV5-1 to TRBJ2-7; the D gene is possibly TRBD1 (6 bases). The V gene's germline CDR1 is SGHRS and CDR2 YFSETQ. Deletions cut 4 bases from V and 5 bases from J, with 13 bases between. The CDR3 loop spans 13 amino acids. The CDR3 spells CASSLRDTDEQYF. The CDR3 bases are TGCGCCAGCAGCCTGAGGGACACGGACGAGCAGTACTTC.

V gene TRBV28 combines with J gene TRBJ2-5, with 12 bases matching TRBD2. This CDR3 spans 15 amino acids. V was pared by 5 bases and J by 3 bases, with 4 bases of the junction left unmatched. The germline V gene encodes CDR1 MDHEN and CDR2 SYDVKM. Here the CDR3 reads CASSPRLAGEETQYF. CDR3 nucleotide sequence: TGTGCCAGCAGTCCCCGACTAGCGGGAGAAGAGACCCAGTACTTC.

V usage is TRBV30 and J usage is TRBJ1-4; 7 bases fit TRBD1. V lost 3 bases, J lost 7 bases, and 8 bases stayed unmatched. The CDR3 runs to 14 residues. Germline values: CDR1 GTSNPN, CDR2 SVGIG (reference sequence). CDR3 DNA sequence: TGTGCCTGGAGAAATCCAGGGGGGAGTGAAAAACTGTTTTTT. It yields the protein CAWRNPGGSEKLFF.

V gene TRBV6-6 combines with J gene TRBJ1-1; TRBD1 matches at 7 bases. The germline V gene has CDR1 MNHNY and CDR2 SVGAGI (reference sequence). J was trimmed by 1 base and V by 6 bases; bases with no gene match: 2. This CDR3 comprises 13 residues. Here the CDR3 reads CASSGQANTEAFF. The CDR3 region has the DNA TGTGCCAGCAGCGGACAGGCGAACACTGAAGCTTTCTTT.

V and J are TRBV27 and TRBJ2-3, with D possibly TRBD1 on 5 matching bases. In germline, CDR1 is MNHEY, CDR2 SMNVEV (reference sequence). V gave up 5 bases and J gave up 2 bases, with 20 bases separating them. The CDR3 has 17 amino acids. The CDR3 loop reads CASSLKLPDRYTDTQYF. CDR3 bases: TGTGCCAGCAGTCTCAAACTACCCGACAGATACACAGATACGCAGTATTTT.

The V call is TRBV5-4, the J call TRBJ2-1, with TRBD1 as a possible D gene (5 bases). Between the trimmed V and J ends, which lost 0 bases and 6 bases, there was a span of 16 bases. This CDR3 is 16 amino acids long. Germline CDR1 is SGHNT and CDR2 is YYREEE (reference sequence). The CDR3 DNA reads TGTGCCAGCAGCTTGGACGGCAGGGCCTTGGGCAATGAGCAGTTCTTC. It codes for CASSLDGRALGNEQFF.

This sequence joins TRBV28 and TRBJ1-1; maybe TRBD1 (5 bases). Germline V gene sequence: CDR1 MDHEN, CDR2 SYDVKM. Deletions cut 9 bases from V and 1 base from J, with 12 bases between. The CDR3 contains 13 residues. The CDR3 DNA sequence: TGTGCCAGTGATGGGGCTCAGAACACTGAAGCTTTCTTT. Its translation is CASDGAQNTEAFF.

The chain carries TRBV5-1 and TRBJ2-2, with D perhaps matching TRBD1 (6 bases). The ends were cut back, 3 bases at V and 5 bases at J, with 11 bases in the middle. CDR3 length: 14 amino acids. CDR1 is SGHRS, CDR2 YFSETQ, per germline. CDR3: CASSSPGTTGELFF. In nucleotides, the CDR3 is TGCGCCAGCAGCTCTCCCGGGACAACCGGGGAGCTGTTTTTT.

The rearrangement uses TRBV6-6 and TRBJ2-5, with D maybe TRBD2 (5 bases). The CDR3 has 15 residues. V lost 7 bases and J lost 5, with 20 bases in between. Germline V gene sequence: CDR1 MNHNY, CDR2 SVGAGI (reference sequence). The CDR3 nucleotides are TGTGCCAGCACCGAACCCGAGAAGGGAGCGGAGACCCAGTACTTC. As protein: CASTEPEKGAETQYF.

This clone was seen just once. The chain has TRBV12-5 and TRBJ2-2; TRBD2 agrees at 12 bases. The CDR3 runs to 16 residues. From germline, CDR1 is LGHNT and CDR2 FRNRAP. Trimming at V came to 3 bases and at J to 5 bases, leaving 4 bases not matched to a gene. The DNA of the CDR3 is TGTGCTAGTGGTTTCTCTAGCGGGGGGGGTACCGGGGAGCTGTTTTTT. Protein product: CASGFSSGGGTGELFF.

The rearrangement links TRBV9 to TRBJ2-1, with D possibly TRBD2 on 5 matching bases. Germline CDR1 and CDR2: SGDLS and YYNGEE. This CDR3 is built from 15 residues. Trimming pared 6 bases from V and 2 bases from J, leaving 15 bases between. CDR3 amino acids: CASNQPRDPYNEQFF. The CDR3 DNA follows: TGTGCCAGCAACCAACCCCGGGATCCCTACAATGAGCAGTTCTTC.

For this clone: Other DNA sequences in this sample translate to the same CDR3. The V and J genes are TRBV28 and TRBJ2-7, with a possible D match to TRBD2 (6 bases). Germline V CDR1 and CDR2: MDHEN, SYDVKM. The CDR3 spans 15 residues. Deletions cut 2 bases from V and 0 bases from J, with 11 bases between. In nucleotides, the CDR3 is TGTGCCAGCAGTTTACTAGCGCTGAGCTCCTACGAGCAGTACTTC. It is translated as CASSLLALSSYEQYF.

This clone was picked up one time. This chain links TRBV28 with TRBJ1-2, with D possibly TRBD1 on 5 matching bases. The germline V and J ends were trimmed by 6 bases and 4 bases, with 18 bases remaining between them. Germline V gives CDR1 MDHEN, CDR2 SYDVKM. CDR3 length equals 15 residues. The DNA for the CDR3 is TGTGCCAGCAGGCCCGGGACGCGGGGCGGCTATGGCTACACCTTC. Amino acids: CASRPGTRGGYGYTF.

V gene TRBV14 combines with J gene TRBJ2-7; 10 bases align to TRBD1. This CDR3 contains 14 residues. In germline, CDR1 is SGHDN, CDR2 FVKESK. V lost 2 bases to trimming and J lost 7 bases; unmatched junction nucleotides: 5. CDR3 region: CASSQSGTGDEQYF. The CDR3 DNA is TGTGCCAGCAGCCAATCCGGGACAGGGGATGAGCAGTACTTC.

This chain links TRBV11-3 with TRBJ2-3, with D perhaps TRBD1 (6 bases). V lost 5 bases to trimming and J lost 4 bases, with 7 bases between them. This CDR3 comprises 12 residues. Germline loops: CDR1 SGHNT, CDR2 YENEEA. CDR3 sequence (DNA): TGTGCCAGCAGCCGGACAGCAGATACGCAGTATTTT. Its translation is CASSRTADTQYF.

The chain has TRBV10-3 and TRBJ1-3, with D uncertain. CDR1 and CDR2 (germline): ENHRY, SYGVKD. Trimming pared 3 bases from V and 0 bases from J, leaving 9 bases between. This CDR3 has 15 residues. CDR3 protein: CAISEQSFSGNTIYF. The CDR3 region has the DNA TGTGCCATCAGTGAACAGAGCTTCTCTGGAAACACCATATATTTT.

The gene calls are TRBV5-1 and TRBJ2-1, with 7 bases matching TRBD1. Unmatched junction bases numbered 11, after V lost 6 bases and J lost 5 bases. The CDR3 extends over 15 amino acids. Looked up from germline, CDR1 is SGHRS and CDR2 is YFSETQ. CDR3 sequence reads: CASKILGDSNNEQFF. The CDR3 DNA reads TGCGCCAGCAAAATTCTCGGGGACAGTAACAATGAGCAGTTCTTC.

The chain uses TRBV20-1 and TRBJ1-2; possibly TRBD1 for D (5 bases). Between the trimmed V and J ends, which lost 3 bases and 5 bases, there was a span of 7 bases. Germline loops: CDR1 DFQATT, CDR2 SNEGSKA (reference sequence). The CDR3 is 11 amino acids. As DNA, the CDR3 is TGCAGTGCTAGTGACAGTTATGGCTACACCTTC. Its translation: CSASDSYGYTF.

The chain carries TRBV6-5 and TRBJ1-3; a possible D gene is TRBD1 (5 bases). This CDR3 has 14 residues. Germline-derived CDR1 and CDR2 are MNHEY and SVGAGI. With 10 bases removed from V and 0 bases from J, the gap between germline ends came to 13 bases. As DNA, the CDR3 is TGTGCCACCGGACATCACTTCTCTGGAAACACCATATATTTT. This codes for CATGHHFSGNTIYF.

V is TRBV11-2 and J is TRBJ1-1; TRBD1 agrees at 7 bases. This CDR3 contains 16 residues. CDR1 and CDR2 from the germline V gene are SGHAT and FQNNGV. The V and J ends lost 4 bases and 1 base, in that order; junction bases with no gene match: 9. CDR3 DNA: TGTGCCAGCAGCTCTGCTAGGGGACAGAAGAACACTGAAGCTTTCTTT. It codes for CASSSARGQKNTEAFF.

The CDR3 sequence is CASRARGGGNYGYTF. Written as DNA, the CDR3 is TGTGCCAGCAGAGCCCGGGGAGGAGGGAACTATGGCTACACCTTC. This chain connects TRBV5-6 to TRBJ1-2; D gene uncertain. With 5 bases removed from V and 2 bases from J, the gap between germline ends came to 16 bases. CDR3 length: 15 amino acids. Germline CDR1 is SGHDT and CDR2 is YYEEEE. Variable domain in full (rest from reference TRBV5-6 and TRBJ1-2): DAGVTQSPTHLIKTRGQQVTLRCSPKSGHDTVSWYQQALGQGPQFIFQYYEEEERQRGNFPDRFSGHQFPNYSSELNVNALLLGDSALYLCASRARGGGNYGYTFGSGTRLTVV.

The chain has TRBV11-2 and TRBJ2-5, with 9 bases lining up with TRBD2. TRBJ2-7 matches the DNA end more closely, so the J call is doubtful. Germline lookup yields CDR1 SGHAT and CDR2 FQNNGV. The CDR3 runs 14 residues. The DNA for the CDR3 is TGTGCCAGCATCAAGACTAGCGGACACTACGAGCAGTACTTC. This codes for CASIKTSGHYEQYF.

This clone appeared a single time. V gene TRBV19 combines with J gene TRBJ1-5; 10 bases line up with TRBD1. The CDR3 loop spans 13 amino acids. The trim removed 11 bases at V and 7 bases at J, leaving 8 bases unmatched. Germline V CDR1 and CDR2: LNHDA, SQIVND (reference sequence). The CDR3 spells CAGGQGLYQPQHF. The CDR3 DNA is TGTGCCGGGGGACAGGGGCTTTACCAGCCCCAGCATTTT. The full variable domain, rest sourced from reference TRBV19 and TRBJ1-5, is DGGITQSPKYLFRKEGQNVTLSCEQNLNHDAMYWYRQDPGQGLRLIYYSQIVNDFQKGDIAEGYSVSREKKESFPLTVTSAQKNPTAFYLCAGGQGLYQPQHFGDGTRLSIL.